This entry lists 17 T cell receptor beta chains sequenced from one sample in a study of cytomegalovirus exposure and HLA in healthy donors (dated by TCRdb to 2016 to 2017). Preparation of the library involved the immunoSEQ multiplex PCR assay. For the multiplex PCR, a mixture combining 60 forward primers for TCR Vbeta segments and 13 reverse primers for TCR Jbeta segments was used. TCRdb limited this immuneACCESS table to in-frame rearrangements with V and J called. A share of clones is missing; checked studies link under half to unresolved V genes, and the rest is unexplained. Across this sample there are 150,000 to 190,000 clones, with approximately 80% seen only once. The ten largest clones add up to about 6.4% of the sample. The sample was PBMCs. Receptors were obtained from a woman in her 50s in good health and CMV-seropositive.

The sample holds one count of this clone. The rearrangement links TRBV7-9 to TRBJ1-1; TRBD1 agrees at 12 bases. The CDR3 spans 15 residues. The germline V gene has CDR1 SEHNR and CDR2 FQNEAQ (reference sequence). V lost 4 bases and J lost 4; bases outside the gene matches: 4. The CDR3 nucleotides are TGTGCCAGCAGCTCCCGGGACAGGGGGCCCACTGAAGCTTTCTTT. This encodes CASSSRDRGPTEAFF.

This rearrangement joins TRBV15 to TRBJ2-1, with 15 bases matching TRBD2. The CDR3 covers 21 residues. CDR1 and CDR2 from the germline V gene are LNHNV and YYDKDF (reference sequence). V shed 1 base and J 4 bases; nucleotides not matched to a gene: 14. CDR3 sequence (DNA): TGTGCCACCAGCAGAGGAACTCTAAACCGGACTAGCGGGGGGGCTTACAATGAGCAGTTCTTC. Protein sequence: CATSRGTLNRTSGGAYNEQFF.

V is TRBV7-2 and J is TRBJ1-3; 11 positions match TRBD1. CDR1 is SGHTA and CDR2 is FQGNSA in the germline V gene. CDR3 size: 17 residues. With V trimmed by 4 bases and J by 1 base, 6 bases remained unmatched. DNA of the CDR3: TGTGCCAGCAGCTCTAGGACAGGGGGCAGGTCTGGAAACACCATATATTTT. As protein: CASSSRTGGRSGNTIYF.

The rearrangement joins TRBV2 to TRBJ2-1, with 9 nucleotides matching TRBD2. The germline CDR1 and CDR2 sequences are SNHLY and FYNNEI. The CDR3 is 12 residues long. The junction had 7 bases not matched to a gene; V was cut back by 5 bases and J by 14 bases. CDR3: CASSSTLAGKFF. In DNA, the CDR3 is TGTGCCAGCAGTTCCACGCTAGCGGGGAAGTTCTTC.

The chain has TRBV9 and TRBJ2-3, with 8 bases lining up with TRBD2. The V gene's germline CDR1 is SGDLS and CDR2 YYNGEE. J lost 1 base, V lost 3 bases, and 16 bases had no gene match. The CDR3 is 19 residues long. In DNA, the CDR3 is TGTGCCAGCAGCGCTAGGTTGGGACAACGGGGGGGAGGCACAGATACGCAGTATTTT. Encoded protein: CASSARLGQRGGGTDTQYF.

This chain joins TRBV5-6 and TRBJ2-3; 9 nucleotides align to TRBD1. CDR1 SGHDT and CDR2 YYEEEE come from the germline V gene. This CDR3 has 16 residues. V trimming: 3 bases; J trimming: 4 bases; junction bases outside the gene matches: 9. CDR3 protein: CASSSATGGFADTQYF. The DNA of the CDR3 is TGTGCCAGCAGCTCTGCTACAGGGGGCTTTGCAGATACGCAGTATTTT.

This clone occurred a few times. V usage is TRBV21-1 and J usage is TRBJ2-1; the table assigns TRBD2, which was not confirmed against the DNA. TRBV21-1 is designated a pseudogene. The CDR3 extends over 12 amino acids. CDR3 nucleotide sequence: TGTGCCAGCAGCAAGGGGAGGGATGAGCAGTTCTTC. Its protein product is CASSKGRDEQFF.

V usage is TRBV6-5 and J usage is TRBJ1-1; 8 bases match TRBD1. This CDR3 contains 15 residues. Germline loops: CDR1 MNHEY, CDR2 SVGAGI. The J segment lost 3 bases and the V segment lost 0 bases, leaving 3 bases of the junction unmatched. The CDR3: CASSYSMTGDTEAFF. The CDR3 DNA reads TGTGCCAGCAGTTACTCCATGACAGGGGACACTGAAGCTTTCTTT.

DNA for the CDR3: TGTGCCAGCAGCGAAACAGGGGGCGCAACCTACGAGCAGTACTTC. Residues: CASSETGGATYEQYF. The chain carries TRBV9 and TRBJ2-7, with 9 nucleotides matching TRBD1. From germline, CDR1 is SGDLS and CDR2 YYNGEE. With V trimmed by 3 bases and J by 2 bases, 6 bases remained unmatched. The CDR3 runs 15 residues.

The V call is TRBV2, the J call TRBJ2-1, with 8 bases identical to TRBD2. The J segment lost 11 bases and the V segment lost 8 bases, leaving 14 bases of the junction unmatched. Looked up from germline, CDR1 is SNHLY and CDR2 is FYNNEI. This CDR3 contains 14 residues. This CDR3 is CASCWLAGRDKQFF. The CDR3 DNA reads as TGTGCCAGCTGTTGGCTAGCGGGTAGGGATAAGCAGTTCTTC.

This clone has only one observation. This chain joins TRBV10-3 and TRBJ2-7; perhaps TRBD1 as D (5 bases). Between the trimmed V and J ends, which lost 4 bases and 0 bases, there was a span of 16 bases. This CDR3 comprises 16 residues. CDR1 ENHRY and CDR2 SYGVKD come from the germline V gene. The DNA for the CDR3 is TGTGCCATCAGTGGGTCTTTAAGAACAGGCTCCTACGAGCAGTACTTC. It codes for CAISGSLRTGSYEQYF.

This chain joins TRBV5-6 and TRBJ2-1, with 8 bases aligning to TRBD1. Germline lookup yields CDR1 SGHDT and CDR2 YYEEEE. V was pared by 3 bases and J by 6 bases, with 8 bases of the junction left unmatched. This CDR3 is built from 15 residues. CDR3: CASSSDGTGVNEQFF. As DNA, the CDR3 is TGTGCCAGCAGCTCTGATGGGACAGGTGTCAATGAGCAGTTCTTC.

The V gene is TRBV5-1, the J gene TRBJ2-3, with D tentatively TRBD2 (6 bases). Germline-derived CDR1 and CDR2 are SGHRS and YFSETQ. Trimming removed 4 bases at V and 3 bases at J, with 15 bases between. The CDR3 has 15 amino acids. CDR3 DNA sequence: TGCGCCAGCAGCGTGACCGGGACTGGAACAGATACGCAGTATTTT. It is translated as CASSVTGTGTDTQYF.

The gene calls are TRBV7-9 and TRBJ2-1; 12 nucleotides agree with TRBD2. There are 16 residues in the CDR3. V gave up 1 base and J gave up 9 bases; unmatched junction bases: 7. Germline CDR1 and CDR2: SEHNR and FQNEAQ (reference sequence). CDR3 coding DNA: TGTGCCAGCAGCTTAGGGGCTAGCGGGGGGGCAAGTGAGCAGTTCTTC. Translation: CASSLGASGGASEQFF.

V usage is TRBV11-2 and J usage is TRBJ1-1; 11 bases fit TRBD1. Germline lookup yields CDR1 SGHAT and CDR2 FQNNGV. Trimming removed 6 bases from V and 5 bases from J; junction bases left unmatched: 20. The CDR3 totals 19 residues. CDR3 bases: TGTGCCAGCAGTCGAAAAAAAACCCGGGACAGGGGGTTGGTTACTGAAGCTTTCTTT. It is translated as CASSRKKTRDRGLVTEAFF.

This chain uses TRBV6-5 with TRBJ1-3; D gene unclear. V was cut by 0 bases and J by 0 bases, with 6 bases left in between. This CDR3 is built from 15 residues. From germline, CDR1 is MNHEY and CDR2 SVGAGI. The CDR3 is CASSYSRFSGNTIYF. The DNA of the CDR3 is TGTGCCAGCAGTTACTCGCGGTTCTCTGGAAACACCATATATTTT.

The genes are TRBV27 and TRBJ1-6; 7 positions agree with TRBD1. The J segment lost 7 bases and the V segment lost 2 bases, leaving 5 bases of the junction unmatched. Germline V gene lookup returns CDR1 MNHEY and CDR2 SMNVEV (reference sequence). The CDR3 is 15 amino acids. The CDR3 bases are TGTGCCAGCAGTTTACATCGACAGGGAAATTCACCCCTCCACTTT. This translates into CASSLHRQGNSPLHF.